This T cell receptor beta chain emerged from a study of beta chain features in type 1 diabetes. Expressed TCRB transcripts were sequenced after all isolated RNA was converted to cDNA. Generated by immunoSEQ multiplex PCR, the TCRdb table keeps only in-frame clones and is missing some. This sample carries around 400,000 clones, roughly 15% of them seen once, and the ten largest clones take approximately 0.019%. Trimming removed 7 bases from V and 4 bases from J; junction bases left unmatched: 13. The CDR3 is 15 amino acids. Per germline, CDR1 SGHRS and CDR2 YFSETQ. The sequencing sample was made of naive CD4+ T cells from blood. The genes are TRBV5-1 and TRBJ2-5; 7 bases align to TRBD2. This receptor was obtained from a woman aged 18-29 years in good health. The CDR3 nucleotides are TGCGCCAGCCGCCTCGGAGCGGGGAGGGGAGAGACCCAGTACTTC. This codes for CASRLGAGRGETQYF. The entire variable domain, with the rest obtained from reference TRBV5-1 and TRBJ2-5, is as follows: KAGVTQTPRYLIKTRGQQVTLSCSPISGHRSVSWYQQTPGQGLQFLFEYFSETQRNKGNFPGRFSGRQFSNSRSEMNVSTLELGDSALYLCASRLGAGRGETQYFGPGTRLLVL.